The 23 T cell receptor beta chains given below trace back to one sample, sequenced in a study of regulatory T cells in long-lasting Graves disease. As for time point: newly diagnosed GD, antithyroid drugs for less than 3 months. PBMC RNA served as the TCR library source. iRepertoire HTBI primers and Arm-PCR of CDR3 regions built TCR beta libraries. TCRdb recomputed calls from the multiplex PCR reads with MiXCR, one row per CDR3 protein. The sample lists about 200,000 distinct CDR3 sequences, roughly 19% seen once, with approximately 10% in the top ten. These data were likewise used in another study, on T cells in Graves' hyperthyroidism and ophthalmopathy.

Specimen: peripheral blood mononuclear cells (PBMCs), collected at new diagnosis, from a patient treated with antithyroid drugs. The receptors were sampled from a woman aged 25 to 39 with Graves disease.

Many counts were recorded for this clonotype. J is TRBJ1-2 and V is TRBV4-1, with a weak D call TRBD1 (5 bases). The CDR3 has 14 residues. The germline gives CDR1 MGHRA, CDR2 YSYEKL. V was clipped by 7 bases and J by 0 bases, with 12 bases between them. The CDR3 sequence: CASIGGPPNYGYTF. For the CDR3, the DNA is TGCGCCAGCATTGGGGGACCCCCTAACTATGGCTACACCTTC.

At least ten counts were recorded for this clonotype. The junction shows a germline mismatch at one end, possibly a read error. The chain combines TRBV7-7 with TRBJ2-7; perhaps TRBD1 as D (5 bases). Per germline, CDR1 SSHAT and CDR2 FNYEAQ (reference sequence). There are 19 residues in the CDR3. The DNA of the CDR3 is TGTGCTAGCAGCTTAAATGGGGCAGACCAAAGACCGGACGACTACGAGCAGTACTTC. Protein product: CASSLNGADQRPDDYEQYF.

V is TRBV24-1 and J is TRBJ2-7; 11 positions match TRBD2. V shed 4 bases, J shed 6 bases, and the junction held 7 bases outside the gene matches. The CDR3 is 15 residues long. Germline V CDR1 and CDR2: KGHDR, SFDVKD. The DNA of the CDR3 is TGTGCCACCAGTGACATAGCGGGAGGGCCTACCGAGCAGTACTTC. It codes for CATSDIAGGPTEQYF.

V and J are TRBV11-2 and TRBJ1-2; TRBD1 might be the D (5 bases). V lost 2 bases and J 4 bases, leaving 8 bases between the germline ends. The CDR3 loop spans 13 amino acids. CDR1 is SGHAT, CDR2 FQNNGV, per germline. The CDR3 DNA reads TGTGCCAGCAGCTTAACGACAGTCTATGGCTACACCTTC. Amino acid sequence: CASSLTTVYGYTF. Using reference TRBV11-2 and TRBJ1-2 for the parts outside the CDR3, the full variable domain is EAGVAQSPRYKIIEKRQSVAFWCNPISGHATLYWYQQILGQGPKLLIQFQNNGVVDDSQLPKDRFSAERLKGVDSTLKIQPAKLEDSAVYLCASSLTTVYGYTFGSGTRLTVV.

In this sample, this clonotype turned up many times. The CDR3 reads CASRRTGGNQPQHF. DNA of the CDR3: TGTGCCAGCAGAAGGACAGGGGGCAATCAGCCCCAGCATTTT. The V and J genes are TRBV6-1 and TRBJ1-5; 9 bases map to TRBD1. Germline CDR1 and CDR2: MNHNS and SASEGT. The CDR3 is 14 amino acids. V gave up 6 bases and J gave up 2 bases; unmatched junction bases: 2.

In this sample, this clonotype turned up many times. The V gene is TRBV20-1, the J gene TRBJ1-5, with D unclear. Germline CDR1 is DFQATT and CDR2 is SNEGSKA (reference sequence). CDR3 length: 15 amino acids. The V end was cut by 5 bases, the J end by 1 base, with 15 bases between. As DNA, the CDR3 is TGCAGTGCTCGCTACCCCGGCATAAGCAATCAGCCCCAGCATTTT. The encoded protein is CSARYPGISNQPQHF.

This clonotype was counted many times. The rearrangement joins TRBV27 to TRBJ2-3, with 9 bases lining up with TRBD2. CDR1 MNHEY and CDR2 SMNVEV come from the germline V gene (reference sequence). J was trimmed by 6 bases and V by 3 bases; bases with no gene match: 4. This CDR3 spans 14 amino acids. The CDR3 region has the DNA TGTGCCAGCAGTTTTAGAGCGGGAGGCGATACGCAGTATTTT. This sequence encodes CASSFRAGGDTQYF.

This sequence joins TRBV5-5 and TRBJ2-5; TRBD1 or TRBD2 may be the D gene (7 bases each). Per germline, CDR1 SGHKS and CDR2 YYEKEE (reference sequence). V gave up 3 bases and J gave up 5 bases, with 11 bases separating them. The CDR3 is 13 residues long. The CDR3 region has the DNA TGTGCCAGCAGCTACCAGGGGGGGGAGACCCAGTACTTC. Its translation: CASSYQGGETQYF.

This clonotype was detected ten times or more. The rearrangement joins TRBV11-2 to TRBJ2-6; D gene ambiguous. Germline-derived CDR1 and CDR2 are SGHAT and FQNNGV. V lost 1 base and J 0 bases, leaving 4 bases between the germline ends. This CDR3 is 15 amino acids long. CDR3 nucleotides: TGTGCCAGCAGCTTAGGAAACTCTGGGGCCAACGTCCTGACTTTC. Protein: CASSLGNSGANVLTF.

Note on this clonotype: This likely comes from a read error, as the CDR3 has no conserved phenylalanine or tryptophan at its end. It is unclear where the CDR3 begins or ends on the DNA, so no DNA is shown, and the CDR3 is as TCRdb lists it. This chain joins TRBV20-1 and TRBJ2-1; TRBD1, the D gene given by the table, was not confirmed from the DNA. CDR1 and CDR2 (germline): DFQATT, SNEGSKA (reference sequence). The CDR3 adds up to 15 amino acids, both ends counted. This chain's CDR3 is CSARHPRGTNNEHFV.

This chain joins TRBV11-2 and TRBJ2-1; 9 bases line up with TRBD2. The germline V gene has CDR1 SGHAT and CDR2 FQNNGV. Trimming took 2 bases from V and 6 from J; bases not matched to a gene: 8. This CDR3 comprises 16 residues. CDR3 in amino acids: CASSLSVVAGVNEQFF. The CDR3 DNA reads as TGTGCCAGCAGCTTAAGTGTAGTAGCGGGAGTCAATGAGCAGTTCTTC.

To note about this clonotype: A far larger clone differs by one base, so this is likely a read error. V usage is TRBV7-2 and J usage is TRBJ2-4; TRBD1 is a possible D gene (5 bases). The germline V gene has CDR1 SGHTA and CDR2 FQGNSA. The CDR3 is 15 residues long. This CDR3 is CASSLARGPLNEEFF. CDR3 coding DNA: TGTGCCAGCAGCTTAGCTAGGGGCCCTCTAAATGAGGAGTTCTTC.

This clonotype came up many times. The chain uses TRBV6-2 or TRBV6-3 and TRBJ2-1, with 11 bases aligning to TRBD2. J lost 3 bases, V lost 6 bases, and 7 bases had no gene match. CDR1 MNHEY and CDR2 SVGEGT come from the germline V gene. CDR3 length: 16 amino acids. The CDR3, as DNA: TGTGCCAGCAGCCCGACTAGCGGGGTTATCTACAATGAGCAGTTCTTC. This translates into CASSPTSGVIYNEQFF.

In its sample, this clonotype was seen a few times. V is TRBV4-1 and J is TRBJ1-1; 7 nucleotides align to TRBD1. J lost 1 base, V lost 4 bases, and 12 bases had no gene match. The CDR3 spans 17 residues. Per germline, CDR1 MGHRA and CDR2 YSYEKL. CDR3 coding DNA: TGCGCCAGCAGCCTTATCTACTCCGGGACAGCGAACACTGAAGCTTTCTTT. Protein sequence: CASSLIYSGTANTEAFF.

This clonotype was observed at least ten times. The chain couples TRBV6-1 to TRBJ2-2; D is possibly TRBD1 (6 bases). Germline-derived CDR1 and CDR2 are MNHNS and SASEGT. The CDR3 spans 16 residues. V was trimmed by 8 bases and J by 2 bases, leaving 18 bases between them. The CDR3 DNA reads as TGTGCCAGCCTCGACCCCCAGGGGTTCAACACCGGGGAGCTGTTTTTT. Translation: CASLDPQGFNTGELFF.

Ten or more counts support this clonotype. This chain connects TRBV2 to TRBJ1-1; D is possibly TRBD1 (5 bases). This CDR3 comprises 10 residues. Germline loops: CDR1 SNHLY, CDR2 FYNNEI. The V end lost 8 bases, the J end lost 8 bases, and 9 bases lay between the germline ends. Here the CDR3 reads CASARTEAFF. Written as DNA, the CDR3 is TGTGCCAGCGCGCGGACAGAAGCTTTCTTT.

This clonotype has a count of ten or more. The genes are TRBV28 and TRBJ1-2; D call uncertain. Germline V gene data show CDR1 as MDHEN and CDR2 as SYDVKM. Trimming shortened V by 10 bases and J by 4 bases, and 7 bases separated the two germline ends. The CDR3 covers 10 residues. CDR3 in amino acids: CATISYGYTF. CDR3 sequence (DNA): TGTGCCACCATTTCCTATGGCTACACCTTC.

The table lists this clonotype with many counts. This rearrangement joins TRBV20-1 to TRBJ2-7, with TRBD1 identical over 8 bases. The V gene's germline CDR1 is DFQATT and CDR2 SNEGSKA (reference sequence). The length of the CDR3 is 13 residues. V shed 3 bases and J 2 bases; nucleotides not matched to a gene: 3. The CDR3 nucleotides read TGCAGTGCTAGGACAGGGGCTACCTACGAGCAGTACTTC. Protein sequence: CSARTGATYEQYF.

The table lists this clonotype with many counts. The chain carries TRBV30 and TRBJ1-1; D remains unclear. Germline V gives CDR1 GTSNPN, CDR2 SVGIG (reference sequence). This CDR3 has 16 amino acids. V dropped 8 bases and J dropped 2 bases, with 24 bases sitting between them. The CDR3 sequence is CALNHPPGLTNTEAFF. The CDR3, as DNA: TGTGCCCTCAACCATCCCCCAGGCCTGACAAACACTGAAGCTTTCTTT.

This clonotype was picked up many times. This chain connects TRBV10-2 to TRBJ1-2, with TRBD1 matching over 11 bases. The CDR3 length is 15 residues. With 4 bases clipped from V and 8 bases from J, the junction kept 9 bases outside the gene matches. The germline V gene encodes CDR1 WSHSY and CDR2 SAAADI. CDR3 DNA: TGCGCCAGCAGTGGGGGACAGGGGGTAGTAGACGGCTACACCTTC. It yields the protein CASSGGQGVVDGYTF.

This clonotype was counted at least ten times. The V call is TRBV28, the J call TRBJ1-1; TRBD1 aligns across 9 bases. Trimming removed 7 bases from V and 3 bases from J; junction bases left unmatched: 18. The CDR3 is made up of 18 amino acids. Germline loops: CDR1 MDHEN, CDR2 SYDVKM. In DNA form, the CDR3 reads TGTGCCAGCAACGTAGTCAGGGGGACAGGGAATTCTTACACTGAAGCTTTCTTT. Translation gives CASNVVRGTGNSYTEAFF.

This clonotype was counted ten times or more. V is TRBV11-1 and J is TRBJ2-7; D may be TRBD1 (7 bases). The V end was cut by 5 bases, the J end by 3 bases, with 14 bases between. From germline, CDR1 is SGHAT and CDR2 FQDESV (reference sequence). This CDR3 has 14 amino acids. CDR3 nucleotide sequence: TGTGCCAGCAGCCCGACAGGGAGGTACTACGAGCAGTACTTC. Translation: CASSPTGRYYEQYF.

Note on this clonotype: A far more abundant clone sits one base away, making this likely a read error. This chain connects TRBV11-3 to TRBJ2-5; TRBD1 or TRBD2 may be the D gene (5 bases each). The J call may be incorrect, as the DNA end agrees better with TRBJ2-1. The length of the CDR3 is 13 residues. The germline V gene has CDR1 SGHNT and CDR2 YENEEA. The CDR3 region is CASRGRGSNEQFF. For the CDR3, the DNA is TGTGCCTCCCGGGGCCGAGGGAGCAATGAGCAGTTCTTC.